These 13 T cell receptor beta chains came from one sample sequenced in a study of control samples from healthy donors and cancer patients. TCRdb's copy holds only in-frame clones and misses some; the assay was immunoSEQ multiplex PCR. The sample consists of fewer than 60,000 clones, 70% to 90% of them appearing once. Source material: PBMCs. Every receptor here comes from a woman aged 45 to 65 with lung cancer.

V and J are TRBV5-1 and TRBJ2-3; 8 bases agree with TRBD2. The CDR3 loop spans 17 amino acids. Germline V gives CDR1 SGHRS, CDR2 YFSETQ. V gave up 3 bases and J gave up 1 base; unmatched junction bases: 10. The CDR3 region has the DNA TGCGCCAGCAGCTCCCTCGGAGCGGGGGACCGCACAGATACGCAGTATTTT. Protein product: CASSSLGAGDRTDTQYF.

J is TRBJ2-1 and V is TRBV10-2, with unresolved D. V was trimmed by 5 bases and J by 12 bases, leaving 17 bases between them. This CDR3 spans 13 amino acids. Germline loops: CDR1 WSHSY, CDR2 SAAADI. CDR3 DNA sequence: TGCGCCAGCAGTAGTACCTCATGGGAAGTGCAGTTCTTC. Translated: CASSSTSWEVQFF.

V gene TRBV9 combines with J gene TRBJ1-3; D call uncertain. CDR1 and CDR2 from the germline V gene are SGDLS and YYNGEE. This CDR3 contains 13 residues. V gave up 4 bases and J gave up 0 bases, with 5 bases separating them. The CDR3 loop reads CASSFPSGNTIYF. The CDR3, as DNA: TGTGCCAGCAGCTTCCCCTCTGGAAACACCATATATTTT.

In its sample, this clone was seen once. The V gene is TRBV6-1, the J gene TRBJ1-2; D is perhaps TRBD1 (6 bases). Trimming stripped 0 bases from V and 3 bases from J, with 8 bases between. This CDR3 has 14 residues. Germline V CDR1 and CDR2: MNHNS, SASEGT. Written as DNA, the CDR3 is TGTGCCAGCAGTGAAGCTAACAGGGACTATGGCTACACCTTC. Amino acid sequence: CASSEANRDYGYTF.

The chain couples TRBV7-2 to TRBJ2-7, with D perhaps matching TRBD2 (5 bases). CDR1 is SGHTA and CDR2 is FQGNSA in the germline V gene. CDR3 length: 15 amino acids. The V end was cut by 5 bases, the J end by 3 bases, with 17 bases between. CDR3 loop: CASSLRPGSLYEQYF. In DNA, the CDR3 is TGTGCCAGCAGCCTCCGACCGGGGAGTCTCTACGAGCAGTACTTC.

The chain has TRBV6-5 and TRBJ1-2, with TRBD1 matching 7 bases. The length of the CDR3 is 13 residues. Germline values: CDR1 MNHEY, CDR2 SVGAGI. The junction had 7 bases not matched to a gene; V was cut back by 4 bases and J by 8 bases. The CDR3 loop reads CASSSTGASGYTF. Written as DNA, the CDR3 is TGTGCCAGCAGTTCCACAGGGGCGTCGGGCTACACCTTC.

This sequence joins TRBV5-1 and TRBJ2-1; D might be TRBD2 (7 bases). Germline values: CDR1 SGHRS, CDR2 YFSETQ. The CDR3 runs to 16 residues. Between the trimmed V and J ends, which lost 0 bases and 5 bases, there was a span of 15 bases. The CDR3 protein is CASSLDAGASNNEQFF. Here the CDR3 DNA reads TGCGCCAGCAGCTTGGATGCGGGGGCCTCGAACAATGAGCAGTTCTTC.

The chain employs TRBV2 and TRBJ2-7; 10 bases are shared with TRBD1. Germline lookup yields CDR1 SNHLY and CDR2 FYNNEI. The CDR3 is made up of 13 amino acids. The junction had 7 bases not matched to a gene; V was cut back by 11 bases and J by 3 bases. DNA of the CDR3: TGTGCCGGAGGGACAGGGGAGGTCTACGAGCAGTACTTC. The encoded protein is CAGGTGEVYEQYF.

The rearrangement uses TRBV20-1 and TRBJ1-1; D unclear. Per the germline V gene, CDR1 is DFQATT and CDR2 is SNEGSKA (reference sequence). With 2 bases removed from V and 6 bases from J, the gap between germline ends came to 4 bases. The length of the CDR3 is 10 residues. The CDR3 DNA is TGCAGTGCTAGATCTTCTGAAGCTTTCTTT. Translation: CSARSSEAFF.

The gene calls are TRBV7-2 and TRBJ2-1, with D maybe TRBD2 (5 bases). This CDR3 region has 15 residues. From germline, CDR1 is SGHTA and CDR2 FQGNSA. V gave up 6 bases and J gave up 3 bases, with 15 bases separating them. The CDR3 region is CASRYGSGNYNEQFF. In DNA form, the CDR3 reads TGTGCCAGCAGGTATGGATCCGGGAACTACAATGAGCAGTTCTTC.

This chain connects TRBV2 to TRBJ2-5, with 9 bases matching TRBD2. The J segment lost 5 bases and the V segment lost 8 bases, leaving 9 bases of the junction unmatched. Germline-derived CDR1 and CDR2 are SNHLY and FYNNEI. The CDR3 sequence is 14 residues long. CDR3 in amino acids: CASGRTSALETQYF. The CDR3 bases are TGTGCCAGCGGACGGACTAGCGCCTTGGAGACCCAGTACTTC.

The chain employs TRBV27 and TRBJ2-7, with 7 bases identical to TRBD1. Losses at the gene ends were 1 base for V and 3 bases for J; bases not matched to a gene: 6. Germline V gene data show CDR1 as MNHEY and CDR2 as SMNVEV (reference sequence). This CDR3 has 15 amino acids. This chain's CDR3 is CASSLYPDRYYEQYF. DNA for the CDR3: TGTGCCAGCAGTTTATACCCGGACAGGTACTACGAGCAGTACTTC.

The chain couples TRBV2 to TRBJ1-1; tentative D call: TRBD1 (5 bases). The CDR3 is 16 residues long. V was clipped by 3 bases and J by 4 bases, with 18 bases between them. Germline V CDR1 and CDR2: SNHLY, FYNNEI. The CDR3 sequence: CASSELAGNTGTEAFF. CDR3 nucleotide sequence: TGTGCCAGCAGTGAGTTGGCAGGGAATACGGGCACTGAAGCTTTCTTT.